One sample yielded the 3 T cell receptor beta chains listed below, sequenced in a study of cytomegalovirus exposure and HLA in healthy donors. Assay used: immunoSEQ multiplex PCR; TCRdb lists only in-frame clones, some missing. Among 150,000 to 170,000 clones listed, 75% to 90% were seen once. Sequencing used PBMCs. Receptors originate from a man younger than 35 in good health and CMV-seropositive.

The genes are TRBV11-2 and TRBJ1-5; TRBD1 agrees at 9 bases. Trimming removed 5 bases from V and 6 bases from J; junction bases left unmatched: 14. The CDR3 length is 17 residues. Per germline, CDR1 SGHAT and CDR2 FQNNGV. CDR3 DNA: TGTGCCAGCAGCCTCGAGGCACAGGGGGCGTTCGCTCAGCCCCAGCATTTT. Its protein product is CASSLEAQGAFAQPQHF. The variable domain in full, completed from reference TRBV11-2 and TRBJ1-5, reads EAGVAQSPRYKIIEKRQSVAFWCNPISGHATLYWYQQILGQGPKLLIQFQNNGVVDDSQLPKDRFSAERLKGVDSTLKIQPAKLEDSAVYLCASSLEAQGAFAQPQHFGDGTRLSIL.

This clone was seen a single time. The chain recombines TRBV7-3 with TRBJ2-2, with TRBD2 matching 11 bases. J gave up 4 bases and V 5 bases, and 3 bases lay outside the gene matches. Looked up from germline, CDR1 is SGHTA and CDR2 is FQGTGA. The CDR3 loop spans 15 amino acids. The CDR3 DNA reads as TGTGCCAGCAGCGTTAGCGGGGGGGCCACCGGGGAGCTGTTTTTT. Its translation: CASSVSGGATGELFF.

V usage is TRBV19 and J usage is TRBJ1-5, with D tentatively TRBD1 (5 bases). The CDR3 length is 17 residues. V lost 6 bases to trimming and J lost 11 bases, with 29 bases between them. Germline V lookup: CDR1 LNHDA, CDR2 SQIVND (reference sequence). This CDR3 is CASRERSRGRGSVAQHF. The CDR3 bases are TGTGCCAGTAGAGAAAGAAGTAGAGGTAGGGGTTCTGTGGCCCAGCATTTT.